This T cell receptor beta chain stems from a study of blood T cell repertoires in COVID-19. TCRdb's table, derived via immunoSEQ multiplex PCR, lists solely in-frame clones and lacks some. The sample carries some 230,000 clones, about 86% recorded once. A single count supports this clone. V dropped 7 bases and J dropped 2 bases, with 12 bases sitting between them. There are 14 residues in the CDR3. Germline CDR1 MDHEN, CDR2 SYDVKM. This receptor was obtained from a woman aged 55 to 70 with acute or convalescent COVID-19. The material sequenced was peripheral blood. V is TRBV28 and J is TRBJ2-4, with D maybe TRBD1 (5 bases). This CDR3 is CASTPGLSKNIQYF. The CDR3 bases are TGTGCCAGCACCCCAGGGTTATCCAAAAACATTCAGTACTTC.